The 26 T cell receptor beta chains below all came from one sample that was sequenced in a study of T-cell memory formation after mild COVID-19. TCRdb re-called the 5' RACE reads with MiXCR, one entry per CDR3 protein. The repertoire includes about 250,000 distinct CDR3 sequences, 15% to 17% of them detected once, and more than 2% sits in the top ten. The source material was PBMCs or a T cell subset sorted from them (not recorded which). The receptors come from an adult woman who had mild COVID-19 (a few samples of this study predate the infection). Cell type and time point are not known.

The sample holds a few counts of this clonotype. The V gene is TRBV20-1, the J gene TRBJ2-5; no definite D call. With 2 bases removed from V and 4 bases from J, the gap between germline ends came to 8 bases. Germline lookup yields CDR1 DFQATT and CDR2 SNEGSKA (reference sequence). The CDR3 runs to 12 residues. This CDR3 reads CSARSTGETQYF. The CDR3 DNA is TGCAGTGCTAGATCCACGGGAGAGACCCAGTACTTC.

This clonotype was seen more than once but under ten times. This rearrangement joins TRBV7-6 to TRBJ2-5; TRBD2 aligns across 8 bases. The length of the CDR3 is 16 residues. J gave up 1 base and V 5 bases, and 9 bases lay outside the gene matches. Germline V CDR1 and CDR2: SGHVS, FNYEAQ. The CDR3 protein is CASSPELGGAQETQYF. The CDR3 DNA sequence: TGTGCCAGCAGCCCGGAGCTCGGGGGGGCCCAAGAGACCCAGTACTTC.

This clonotype turned up a few times. The CDR3 DNA follows: TGTGCCACCAGCAGAGTTCCGGGCATTAATGAAAAACTGTTTTTT. Residues: CATSRVPGINEKLFF. The chain couples TRBV15 to TRBJ1-4; D remains unclear. CDR1 and CDR2 (germline): LNHNV, YYDKDF (reference sequence). The CDR3 is made up of 15 amino acids. The V end was cut by 1 base, the J end by 4 bases, with 10 bases between. Using reference TRBV15 and TRBJ1-4 for the parts outside the CDR3, the full variable domain is DAMVIQNPRYQVTQFGKPVTLSCSQTLNHNVMYWYQQKSSQAPKLLFHYYDKDFNNEADTPDNFQSRRPNTSFCFLDIRSPGLGDTAMYLCATSRVPGINEKLFFGSGTQLSVL.

The table lists this clonotype with a few counts. The J gene is TRBJ1-2, the V gene TRBV7-9; 8 positions match TRBD1. CDR1 is SEHNR, CDR2 FQNEAQ, per germline (reference sequence). The CDR3 extends over 13 amino acids. The junction had 9 bases not matched to a gene; V was cut back by 8 bases and J by 7 bases. In DNA, the CDR3 is TGTGCCAGCCCTGGACAGGGTGGGTTTGGCTACACCTTC. Protein: CASPGQGGFGYTF.

This clonotype was counted only a few times. This chain uses TRBV5-1 with TRBJ1-2; D gene ambiguous. V lost 0 bases and J 3 bases, leaving 6 bases between the germline ends. Per germline, CDR1 SGHRS and CDR2 YFSETQ. CDR3 length: 13 residues. The CDR3 sequence is CASSLEQYYGYTF. The CDR3 nucleotides read TGCGCCAGCAGCTTGGAACAGTACTATGGCTACACCTTC.

The chain combines TRBV12-3 or TRBV12-4 with TRBJ2-1; TRBD2 is a possible D gene (6 bases). Trimming took off 1 base at V and 2 bases at J, with 12 bases between the two ends. CDR3 length equals 16 residues. The CDR3 is CASSLGDGSAYNEQFF. The CDR3 nucleotides read TGTGCCAGCAGTTTAGGGGACGGGAGCGCCTACAATGAGCAGTTCTTC.

The genes are TRBV12-3 or TRBV12-4 and TRBJ1-5; a possible D gene is TRBD1 (5 bases). V was pared by 6 bases and J by 7 bases, with 10 bases between. The CDR3 runs 12 residues. The CDR3 sequence is CASRQAGQPQHF. CDR3 nucleotides: TGTGCCAGCAGACAGGCGGGCCAGCCCCAGCATTTT.

The chain joins TRBV11-1 to TRBJ2-5; D ambiguous. V shed 5 bases and J shed 7 bases, with 17 bases lying between them. The CDR3 loop spans 14 amino acids. Germline V gene lookup returns CDR1 SGHAT and CDR2 FQDESV (reference sequence). The CDR3: CASSPRLGDGTQYF. Written as DNA, the CDR3 is TGTGCCAGCAGCCCACGTCTGGGTGATGGGACCCAGTACTTC.

The chain recombines TRBV6-2 or TRBV6-3 with TRBJ2-5; D gene uncertain. CDR1 MNHEY and CDR2 SVGEGT come from the germline V gene. The CDR3 consists of 14 residues. Trimming took 0 bases from V and 4 from J, leaving 9 bases between them. CDR3 protein: CASSYSSRTETQYF. Written as DNA, the CDR3 is TGTGCCAGCAGTTACTCTAGCAGGACAGAGACCCAGTACTTC.

This chain links TRBV10-2 with TRBJ2-1, with 9 bases fitting TRBD2. Germline V CDR1 and CDR2: WSHSY, SAAADI. V shed 3 bases and J 7 bases; nucleotides not matched to a gene: 7. The CDR3 sequence is 15 residues long. Here the CDR3 reads CASSDPAGGQNEQFF. In DNA form, the CDR3 reads TGCGCCAGCAGTGATCCCGCGGGAGGGCAGAATGAGCAGTTCTTC.

This chain joins TRBV5-1 and TRBJ1-1; D uncertain. This CDR3 is 15 amino acids long. V lost 0 bases and J 4 bases, leaving 13 bases between the germline ends. The germline V gene encodes CDR1 SGHRS and CDR2 YFSETQ. CDR3 loop: CASSLAPVGFTEAFF. The CDR3 nucleotides read TGCGCCAGCAGCTTGGCCCCAGTGGGTTTCACTGAAGCTTTCTTT. Supplemented by reference TRBV5-1 and TRBJ1-1, the full variable domain reads KAGVTQTPRYLIKTRGQQVTLSCSPISGHRSVSWYQQTPGQGLQFLFEYFSETQRNKGNFPGRFSGRQFSNSRSEMNVSTLELGDSALYLCASSLAPVGFTEAFFGQGTRLTVV.

The J gene is TRBJ2-2, the V gene TRBV6-2 or TRBV6-3; no reliable D call. The length of the CDR3 is 13 residues. Trimming removed 7 bases at V and 4 bases at J, with 10 bases between. Per the germline V gene, CDR1 is MNHEY and CDR2 is SVGEGT. CDR3 nucleotide sequence: TGTGCCAGCATTTTACTTGGCACCGGGGAGCTGTTTTTT. Protein product: CASILLGTGELFF.

In its sample, this clonotype was seen many times. The chain employs TRBV9 and TRBJ2-1, with TRBD2 identical over 7 bases. The CDR3 is made up of 15 amino acids. Per germline, CDR1 SGDLS and CDR2 YYNGEE. Losses at the gene ends were 3 bases for V and 5 bases for J; bases not matched to a gene: 8. The CDR3 DNA sequence: TGTGCCAGCAGCGCCACGGGGGGAAGGGACAATGAGCAGTTCTTC. Its translation is CASSATGGRDNEQFF.

The J gene is TRBJ2-3, the V gene TRBV30, with D perhaps TRBD1 (6 bases). Germline V gene lookup returns CDR1 GTSNPN and CDR2 SVGIG (reference sequence). V lost 4 bases to trimming and J lost 2 bases, with 13 bases between them. This CDR3 has 14 amino acids. The CDR3 sequence: CAWIQGMDTDTQYF. DNA of the CDR3: TGTGCCTGGATCCAGGGGATGGACACAGATACGCAGTATTTT.

The V and J genes are TRBV5-1 and TRBJ1-1; D is unresolved. Per the germline V gene, CDR1 is SGHRS and CDR2 is YFSETQ. The CDR3 has 14 residues. V was clipped by 2 bases and J by 1 base, with 9 bases between them. The CDR3: CASSFLGKNTEAFF. For the CDR3, the DNA is TGCGCCAGCAGCTTTCTGGGAAAGAACACTGAAGCTTTCTTT.

This clonotype was recorded a few times. The chain links TRBV12-3 or TRBV12-4 to TRBJ2-7; 8 bases agree with TRBD2. The ends lost 3 bases at V and 7 bases at J; junction bases unmatched: 8. CDR3 length: 14 amino acids. CDR3 DNA: TGTGCCAGCAGTTTTCTCGGGGGGGCGAGAGAGCAGTACTTC. Amino acid sequence: CASSFLGGAREQYF.

V and J are TRBV4-3 and TRBJ1-5, with a weak D call TRBD1 (6 bases). Germline CDR1 and CDR2: LGHNA and YSLEER. The CDR3 loop spans 15 amino acids. V shed 0 bases and J shed 6 bases, with 12 bases lying between them. The CDR3 nucleotides are TGCGCCAGCAGCCAAGATTTAGCAGGGGCTCAGCCCCAGCATTTT. This gives the protein CASSQDLAGAQPQHF.

This sequence joins TRBV9 and TRBJ2-2, with 7 bases matching TRBD2. CDR1 and CDR2 (germline): SGDLS, YYNGEE. V lost 0 bases, J lost 6 bases, and 11 bases stayed unmatched. CDR3 size: 17 residues. The CDR3 bases are TGTGCCAGCAGCGTAGCTGGAGCGGGGCTATCATCCGGGGAGCTGTTTTTT. As protein: CASSVAGAGLSSGELFF.

The V and J genes are TRBV12-3 or TRBV12-4 and TRBJ1-2; the match to TRBD1 covers 7 bases. J was trimmed by 2 bases and V by 6 bases; bases with no gene match: 3. This CDR3 is 13 amino acids long. CDR3 nucleotide sequence: TGTGCCAGCAGAGCGGGACAGAACTATGGCTACACCTTC. It yields the protein CASRAGQNYGYTF.

There are a few counts of this clonotype. The rearrangement joins TRBV6-1 to TRBJ2-4; D possibly uses TRBD1 or TRBD2 (6 bases each). The CDR3 sequence is 14 residues long. Germline V gene sequence: CDR1 MNHNS, CDR2 SASEGT. The germline V and J ends were trimmed by 2 bases and 5 bases, with 10 bases remaining between them. Here the CDR3 reads CASSESGAQNIQYF. CDR3 bases: TGTGCCAGCAGTGAATCGGGGGCTCAAAACATTCAGTACTTC.

In its sample, this clonotype was seen once. One base away lies a much larger clone, so this may be a sequencing read error. V and J are TRBV12-3 or TRBV12-4 and TRBJ1-2; D not resolved. The CDR3 extends over 11 amino acids. V lost 0 bases and J 5 bases, leaving 1 base between the germline ends. The CDR3 coding sequence is TGTGCCAGCAGTTTAGCGTATGGCTACACCTTC. Protein product: CASSLAYGYTF.

This clonotype turned up a few times. This sequence joins TRBV7-9 and TRBJ1-3; 9 nucleotides line up with TRBD1. CDR3 length: 15 amino acids. V trimming: 7 bases; J trimming: 4 bases; junction bases outside the gene matches: 8. CDR1 is SEHNR, CDR2 FQNEAQ, per germline (reference sequence). The CDR3 DNA follows: TGTGCCAGCACCTTCGGACAGGGGAACGGAAACACCATATATTTT. This codes for CASTFGQGNGNTIYF.

V is TRBV12-3 or TRBV12-4 and J is TRBJ2-7; TRBD1 agrees at 7 bases. After removal of 5 bases from V and 2 bases from J, the junction contained 9 bases not matched to a gene. This CDR3 is built from 15 residues. The CDR3 DNA reads as TGTGCCAGCAGTCTGGGACAGCTCTCACCCTACGAGCAGTACTTC. Protein: CASSLGQLSPYEQYF.

In its sample, this clonotype was seen a few times. V usage is TRBV20-1 and J usage is TRBJ2-5; 10 positions agree with TRBD2. The CDR3 contains 14 residues. The germline gives CDR1 DFQATT, CDR2 SNEGSKA (reference sequence). Losses at the gene ends were 2 bases for V and 4 bases for J; bases not matched to a gene: 4. In DNA, the CDR3 is TGCAGTGCTAGAAAACTAGCGGGGCTAGAGACCCAGTACTTC. Translating gives CSARKLAGLETQYF.

This clonotype was seen many times. This chain joins TRBV4-2 and TRBJ2-1, with 7 bases lining up with TRBD2. The CDR3 totals 18 residues. The germline V gene has CDR1 LGHNA and CDR2 YNFKEQ. V gave up 0 bases and J gave up 6 bases; unmatched junction bases: 14. The CDR3, as DNA: TGTGCCAGCAGCCAAGATCTCAGCGGGATGTGGGGGTCCAATGAGCAGTTCTTC. It is translated as CASSQDLSGMWGSNEQFF.

The sample holds a few counts of this clonotype. V usage is TRBV7-6 and J usage is TRBJ2-1; 8 nucleotides agree with TRBD1. J lost 7 bases, V lost 5 bases, and 4 bases had no gene match. This CDR3 spans 13 amino acids. The germline V gene encodes CDR1 SGHVS and CDR2 FNYEAQ. The CDR3 bases are TGTGCCAGCAGCCCCAGGGGGCAGAATGAGCAGTTCTTC. It specifies CASSPRGQNEQFF.